The clone carrying this TCR beta chain was recorded many times. The antigen remains undetermined. Full-length variable regions came from constant-region reverse primers plus semi-nested Nested Universal Primer A PCR. In TCRdb, the 5' RACE reads were re-called with MiXCR into one record per CDR3 protein. The sample yields about 43,000 distinct CDR3 sequences, 22% seen once. Cells sorted as Tregs were CD4+, CD25+ and CD127-/low. V shed 6 bases and J shed 0 bases, with 21 bases lying between them. Germline V CDR1 and CDR2: KGHSH, LQKENI. The CDR3 has 17 residues. Study conclusions and caveats: Tumor memory CD4+ T cell TCR gene usage clustered with blood and lymph node memory CD4+ cells and lymph node naive CD4+ cells. Tumor-infiltrating Treg TCR alpha and beta sequences overlapped most with tumor naive CD4+ T cells, then blood naive.

The rearrangement links TRBV18 to TRBJ2-7, with D possibly being TRBD2 (6 bases). This receptor was identified in a female donor with breast cancer. The sample consisted of Tregs sorted from a lymph node. The CDR3 region has the DNA TGTGCCAGCTCTGGGACCTCAACAGGACTAAGCTCCTACGAGCAGTACTTC. Amino acid sequence: CASSGTSTGLSSYEQYF.